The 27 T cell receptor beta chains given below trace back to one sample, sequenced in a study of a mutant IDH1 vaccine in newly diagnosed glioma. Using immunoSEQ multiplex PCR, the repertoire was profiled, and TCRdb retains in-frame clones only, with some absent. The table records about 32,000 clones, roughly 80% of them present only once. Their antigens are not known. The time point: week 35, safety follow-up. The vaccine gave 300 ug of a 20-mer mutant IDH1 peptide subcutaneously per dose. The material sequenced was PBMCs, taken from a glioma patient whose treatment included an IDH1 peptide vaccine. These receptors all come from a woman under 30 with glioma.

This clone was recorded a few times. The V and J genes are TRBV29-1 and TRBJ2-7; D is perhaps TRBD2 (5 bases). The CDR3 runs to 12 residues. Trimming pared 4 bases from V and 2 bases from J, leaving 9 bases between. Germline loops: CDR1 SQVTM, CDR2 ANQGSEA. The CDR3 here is CSVARTAYEQYF. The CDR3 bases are TGCAGCGTTGCCAGGACTGCCTACGAGCAGTACTTC.

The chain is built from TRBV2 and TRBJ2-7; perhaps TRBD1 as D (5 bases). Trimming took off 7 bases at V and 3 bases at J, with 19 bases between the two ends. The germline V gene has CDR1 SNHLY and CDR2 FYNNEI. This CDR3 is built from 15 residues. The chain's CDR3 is CASTTTLVQGYEQYF. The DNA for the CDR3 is TGTGCCAGCACCACAACGCTGGTCCAGGGCTACGAGCAGTACTTC.

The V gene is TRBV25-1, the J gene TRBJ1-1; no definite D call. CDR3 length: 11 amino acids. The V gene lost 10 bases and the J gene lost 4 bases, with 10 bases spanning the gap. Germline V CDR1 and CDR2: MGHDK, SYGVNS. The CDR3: CATRWSTEAFF. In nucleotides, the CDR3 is TGTGCCACCCGTTGGAGCACTGAAGCTTTCTTT. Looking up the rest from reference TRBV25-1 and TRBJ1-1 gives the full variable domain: EADIYQTPRYLVIGTGKKITLECSQTMGHDKMYWYQQDPGMELHLIHYSYGVNSTEKGDLSSESTVSRIRTEHFPLTLESARPSHTSQYLCATRWSTEAFFGQGTRLTVV.

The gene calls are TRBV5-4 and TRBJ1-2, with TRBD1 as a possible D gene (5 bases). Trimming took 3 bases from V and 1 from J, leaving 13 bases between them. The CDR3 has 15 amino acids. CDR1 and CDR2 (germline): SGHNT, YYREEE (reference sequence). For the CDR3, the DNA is TGTGCCAGCAGCTCTAGCAGGGAGATTAACTATGGCTACACCTTC. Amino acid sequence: CASSSSREINYGYTF.

The CDR3 is CSALQGATFF. The DNA of the CDR3 is TGCAGCGCGTTACAGGGGGCAACTTTCTTT. The V call is TRBV29-1, the J call TRBJ1-1; 9 bases fit TRBD1. CDR3 length equals 10 residues. The germline CDR1 and CDR2 sequences are SQVTM and ANQGSEA. J lost 12 bases, V lost 7 bases, and 6 bases had no gene match.

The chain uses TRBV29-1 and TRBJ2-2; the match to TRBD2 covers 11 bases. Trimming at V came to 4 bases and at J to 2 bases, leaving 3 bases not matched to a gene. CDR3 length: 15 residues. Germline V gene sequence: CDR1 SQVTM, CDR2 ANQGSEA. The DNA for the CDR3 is TGCAGCGTTGTAGCGGGGGGGGTCAACACCGGGGAGCTGTTTTTT. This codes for CSVVAGGVNTGELFF.

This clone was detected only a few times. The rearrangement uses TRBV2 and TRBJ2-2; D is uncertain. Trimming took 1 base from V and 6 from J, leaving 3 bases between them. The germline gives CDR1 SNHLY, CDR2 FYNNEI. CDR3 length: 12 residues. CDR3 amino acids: CASSEVSGELFF. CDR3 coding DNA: TGTGCCAGCAGTGAAGTATCCGGGGAGCTGTTTTTT.

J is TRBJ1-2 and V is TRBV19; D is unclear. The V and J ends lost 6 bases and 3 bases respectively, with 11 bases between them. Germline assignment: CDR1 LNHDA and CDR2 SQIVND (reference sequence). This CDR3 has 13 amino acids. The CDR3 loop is CASRAGVDYGYTF. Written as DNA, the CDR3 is TGTGCCAGTAGGGCGGGTGTAGACTATGGCTACACCTTC.

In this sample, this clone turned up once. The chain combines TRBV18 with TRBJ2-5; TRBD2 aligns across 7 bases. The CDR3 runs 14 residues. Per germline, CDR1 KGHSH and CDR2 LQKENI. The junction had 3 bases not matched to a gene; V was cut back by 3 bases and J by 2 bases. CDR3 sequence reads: CASSPQRGQETQYF. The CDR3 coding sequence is TGTGCCAGCTCACCGCAGCGGGGTCAAGAGACCCAGTACTTC.

The CDR3 DNA reads as TGTGCCAGCAGCGTAGTGGGACTAGCGGTCAATGAGCAGTTCTTC. It translates to CASSVVGLAVNEQFF. The rearrangement joins TRBV9 to TRBJ2-1; 11 bases are shared with TRBD2. Germline-derived CDR1 and CDR2 are SGDLS and YYNGEE. The CDR3 consists of 15 residues. V lost 0 bases and J lost 6; bases outside the gene matches: 2.

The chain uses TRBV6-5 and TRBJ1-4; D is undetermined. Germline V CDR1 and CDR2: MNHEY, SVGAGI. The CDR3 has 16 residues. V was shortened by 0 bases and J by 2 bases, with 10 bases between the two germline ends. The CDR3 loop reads CASSYSKGRTNEKLFF. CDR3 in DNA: TGTGCCAGCAGTTACTCGAAAGGGCGGACTAATGAAAAACTGTTTTTT.

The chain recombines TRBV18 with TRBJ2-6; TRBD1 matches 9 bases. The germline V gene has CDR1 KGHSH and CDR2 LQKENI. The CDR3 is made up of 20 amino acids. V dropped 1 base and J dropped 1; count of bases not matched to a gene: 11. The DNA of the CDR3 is TGTGCCAGCTCACCACTCTACGGCGGACAGGGGAGGTCTGGGGCCAACGTCCTGACTTTC. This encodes CASSPLYGGQGRSGANVLTF.

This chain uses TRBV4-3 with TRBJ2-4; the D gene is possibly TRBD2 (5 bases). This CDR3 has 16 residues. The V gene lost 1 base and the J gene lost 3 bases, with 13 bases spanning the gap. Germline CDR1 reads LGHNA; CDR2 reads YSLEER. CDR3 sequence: CASSQGAGVVKNIQYF. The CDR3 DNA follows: TGCGCCAGCAGCCAAGGGGCCGGGGTAGTCAAAAACATTCAGTACTTC.

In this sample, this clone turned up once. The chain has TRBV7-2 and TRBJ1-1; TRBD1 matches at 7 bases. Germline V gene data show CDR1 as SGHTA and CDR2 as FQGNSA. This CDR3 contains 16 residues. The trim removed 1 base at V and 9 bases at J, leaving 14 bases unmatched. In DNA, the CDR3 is TGTGCCAGCAGCTTAGGATCCCAGGGGGGCCGATTGAAAGCTTTCTTT. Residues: CASSLGSQGGRLKAFF.

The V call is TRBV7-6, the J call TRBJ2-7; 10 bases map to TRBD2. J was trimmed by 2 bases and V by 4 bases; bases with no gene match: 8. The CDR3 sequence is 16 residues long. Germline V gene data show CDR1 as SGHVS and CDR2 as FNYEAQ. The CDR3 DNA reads TGTGCCAGCAGCTCCGAAACAGCGGGAGGGCCCTACGAGCAGTACTTC. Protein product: CASSSETAGGPYEQYF.

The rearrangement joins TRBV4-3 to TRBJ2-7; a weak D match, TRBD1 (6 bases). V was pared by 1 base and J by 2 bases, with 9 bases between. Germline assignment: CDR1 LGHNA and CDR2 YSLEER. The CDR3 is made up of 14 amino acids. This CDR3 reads CASSQGRGPYEQYF. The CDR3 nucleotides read TGCGCCAGCAGCCAAGGCAGGGGTCCCTACGAGCAGTACTTC.

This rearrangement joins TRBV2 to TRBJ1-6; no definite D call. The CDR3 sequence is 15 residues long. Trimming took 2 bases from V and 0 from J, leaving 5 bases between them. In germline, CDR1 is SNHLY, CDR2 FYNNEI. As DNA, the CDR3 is TGTGCCAGCAGTGAATTGTCCTCCTATAATTCACCCCTCCACTTT. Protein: CASSELSSYNSPLHF.

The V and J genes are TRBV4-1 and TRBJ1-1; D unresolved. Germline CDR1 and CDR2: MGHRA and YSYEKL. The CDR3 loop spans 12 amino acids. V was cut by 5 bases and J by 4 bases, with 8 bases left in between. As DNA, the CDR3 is TGCGCCAGCAGCGACCTCTCCACTGAAGCTTTCTTT. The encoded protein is CASSDLSTEAFF.

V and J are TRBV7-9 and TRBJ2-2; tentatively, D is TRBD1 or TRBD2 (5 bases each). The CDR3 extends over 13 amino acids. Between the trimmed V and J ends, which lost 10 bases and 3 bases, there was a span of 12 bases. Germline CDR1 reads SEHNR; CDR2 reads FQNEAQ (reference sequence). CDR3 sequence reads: CAKGPDYTGELFF. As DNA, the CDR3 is TGTGCCAAGGGACCGGACTACACCGGGGAGCTGTTTTTT. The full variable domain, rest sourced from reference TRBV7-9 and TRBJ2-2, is DTGVSQNPRHKITKRGQNVTFRCDPISEHNRLYWYRQTLGQGPEFLTYFQNEAQLEKSRLLSDRFSAERPKGSFSTLEIQRTEQGDSAMYLCAKGPDYTGELFFGEGSRLTVL.

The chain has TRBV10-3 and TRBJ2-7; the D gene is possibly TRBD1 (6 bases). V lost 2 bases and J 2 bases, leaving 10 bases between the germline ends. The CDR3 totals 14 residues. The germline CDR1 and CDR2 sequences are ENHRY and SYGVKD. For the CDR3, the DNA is TGTGCCATCAGTGAGAAGGACAGAGCCTACGAGCAGTACTTC. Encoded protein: CAISEKDRAYEQYF.

The CDR3 protein is CASSRTGRYNEQFF. The DNA for the CDR3 is TGTGCCAGTAGCCGGACGGGGCGGTACAATGAGCAGTTCTTC. The chain employs TRBV19 and TRBJ2-1, with D perhaps TRBD1 or TRBD2 (5 bases each). The germline gives CDR1 LNHDA, CDR2 SQIVND (reference sequence). The CDR3 covers 14 residues. Trimming removed 6 bases from V and 4 bases from J, with 13 bases in between.

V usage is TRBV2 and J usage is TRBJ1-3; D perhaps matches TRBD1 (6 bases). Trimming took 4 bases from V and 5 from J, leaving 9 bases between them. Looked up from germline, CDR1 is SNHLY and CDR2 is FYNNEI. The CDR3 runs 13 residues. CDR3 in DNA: TGTGCCAGCAGTGGGACAGCCCGAAACACCATATATTTT. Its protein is CASSGTARNTIYF.

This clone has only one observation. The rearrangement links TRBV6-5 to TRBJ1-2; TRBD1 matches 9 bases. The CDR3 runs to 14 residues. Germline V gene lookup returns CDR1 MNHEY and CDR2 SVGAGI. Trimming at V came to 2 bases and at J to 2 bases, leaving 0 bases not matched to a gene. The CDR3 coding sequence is TGTGCCAGCAGTTACGGGACAGGGAACTATGGCTACACCTTC. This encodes CASSYGTGNYGYTF.

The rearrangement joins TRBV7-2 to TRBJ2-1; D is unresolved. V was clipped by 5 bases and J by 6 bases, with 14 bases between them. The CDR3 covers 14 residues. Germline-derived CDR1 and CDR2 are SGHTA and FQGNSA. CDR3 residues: CASSPPGPSNEQFF. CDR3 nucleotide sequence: TGTGCCAGCAGCCCTCCCGGGCCAAGCAATGAGCAGTTCTTC.

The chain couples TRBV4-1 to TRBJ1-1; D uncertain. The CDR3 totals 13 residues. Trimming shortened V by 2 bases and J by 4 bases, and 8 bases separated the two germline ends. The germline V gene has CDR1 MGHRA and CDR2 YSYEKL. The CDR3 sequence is CASSQIGVTEAFF. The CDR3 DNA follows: TGCGCCAGCAGCCAAATCGGTGTCACTGAAGCTTTCTTT.

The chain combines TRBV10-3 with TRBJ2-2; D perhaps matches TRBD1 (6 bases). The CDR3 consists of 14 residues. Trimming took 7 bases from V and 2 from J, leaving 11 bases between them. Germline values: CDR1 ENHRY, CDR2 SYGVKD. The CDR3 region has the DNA TGTGCCATCACCGGGACACTAAACACCGGGGAGCTGTTTTTT. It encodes CAITGTLNTGELFF.

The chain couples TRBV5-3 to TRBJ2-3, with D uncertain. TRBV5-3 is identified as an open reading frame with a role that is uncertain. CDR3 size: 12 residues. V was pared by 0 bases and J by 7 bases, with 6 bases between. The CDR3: CARSLEVYTQYF. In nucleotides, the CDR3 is TGTGCCAGAAGCTTGGAGGTATATACGCAGTATTTT.